This note documents a single T cell receptor (beta chain) sequence. Its antigen remains unidentified. Counted from cysteine to phenylalanine, this CDR3 has 17 amino acids. Nucleotide data are not available. Per the germline V gene (reference sequence), MNHNY is the CDR1 and SVGAGI is the CDR2. This sample was taken from a study of CXCR3-negative and CXCR3-positive naive CD8 T cells (dated by TCRdb to the late 2010s). Context from the whole study: In total, about 140 million TRB reads were obtained, or roughly 1.5 +/- 0.3 million reads per library. Data from around ten donors, pooled across two independent experiments, went into the diversity and physicochemical repertoire analyses. TRBV-TRBJ cluster analysis included naive subsets from 5 donors and memory cells from 3 donors. Paper-wide results and their limitations: Similar TRBV-TRBJ usage was shown by naive CXCR3-negative and CXCR3-positive cells from the same donor, whereas distinct patterns were shown by memory cells. Comparably high repertoire diversity was found in both naive subsets, whereas much lower repertoire diversity was found in memory CD8+ T cells. Freshly isolated PBMCs were used for most assays because CXCR3 expression partially decreased after cryopreservation. Because surface CD5, which is linked to self-reactivity in mice, was comparable between the naive subsets, TCR interaction strength was also inferred from the physicochemical properties of TRB CDR3s. TRB CDR3s from CXCR3-positive naive cells showed higher hydrophobicity (lower Kidera factor 4), lower energy, and higher strength and volume indices than CXCR3-negative naive cells.

Each CD8+ T cell subset was flow-sorted in triplicate, with fewer than 350,000 cells per subset placed directly into RLT lysis buffer. To keep memory contaminants out, a stringent definition of naive CD8+ T cells was applied: CD45RO-CCR7+CD27+CD95-. Standard density gradient centrifugation was used to isolate peripheral blood mononuclear cells from buffy coats. A FACSAria III was used to flow-sort naive CXCR3-negative and CXCR3-positive CD8+ T cells. An RNeasy Mini Kit was used to extract total RNA from the sorted cells. The sequencer was a NextSeq 550. The Human TCR Profiling Kit (MiLaboratory) was used to prepare UMI-labeled 5' RACE TRB cDNA libraries. The full amount of extracted RNA was used for cDNA synthesis, and the full amount of resulting cDNA was used for PCR amplification. The libraries were made side by side, with each library going through the same number of PCR cycles. The authors' analysis ran thus. About 50,000 +/- 10,000 unique UMI-labeled TRB cDNA molecules per library were extracted with MIGEC and MiXCR, with at least two reads per UMI required. Each library averaged around 42,000 +/- 9,900 functional in-frame TRB CDR3 nucleotide clonotypes without stop codons. After each sample was downsampled to 5000 UMI-labeled TRB molecules, VDJtools was used to calculate diversity metrics such as normalized Shannon-Wiener and Chao1. VDJtools was used to calculate clonotype-size-weighted physicochemical properties of the central five CDR3 residues, namely interaction energy, strength, volume and Kidera factor 4. The reads, reprocessed by TCRdb, yield one row per CDR3 protein sequence and no DNA. TCRdb, not the original authors, processed these V and J calls. This sample's table lists 100,000 to 150,000 distinct CDR3 sequences. Of the sample, less than 0.3% falls within the top ten clones.

The sequenced sample was naive CXCR3- CD8+ T cells from blood. The intended sense of this specimen's cell subset or site label: CD45RO-CCR7+CD27+CD95- naive CD8+ T cells lacking CXCR3 (TNR3-). The chain links TRBV6-6 with TRBJ2-4. The receptor comes from a human donor in good health. Some clones in this sample may be carry-over from other donors' samples. The CDR3: CASSYLPTGRDKNIQYF.